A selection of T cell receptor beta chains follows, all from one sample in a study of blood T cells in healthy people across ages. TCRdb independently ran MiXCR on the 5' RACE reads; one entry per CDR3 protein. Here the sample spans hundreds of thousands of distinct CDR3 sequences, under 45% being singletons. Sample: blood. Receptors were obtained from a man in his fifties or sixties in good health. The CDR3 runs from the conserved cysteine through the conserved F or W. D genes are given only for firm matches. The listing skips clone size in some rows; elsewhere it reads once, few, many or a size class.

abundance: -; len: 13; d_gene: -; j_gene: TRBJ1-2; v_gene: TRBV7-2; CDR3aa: CASSLYGNYGYTF; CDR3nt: TGTGCCAGCAGCTTATATGGAAACTATGGCTACACCTTC
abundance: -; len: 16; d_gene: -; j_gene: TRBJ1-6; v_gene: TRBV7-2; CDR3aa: CASSERRTGMNSPLHF; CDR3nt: TGTGCCAGCAGCGAGCGGAGAACCGGGATGAATTCACCCCTCCACTTT
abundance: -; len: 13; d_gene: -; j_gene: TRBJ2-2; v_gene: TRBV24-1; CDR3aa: CATSDPFTGELFF; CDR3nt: TGTGCCACCAGTGATCCTTTCACCGGGGAGCTGTTTTTT
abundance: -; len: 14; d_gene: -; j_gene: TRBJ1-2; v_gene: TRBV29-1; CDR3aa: CSVDVLGNSYGYTF; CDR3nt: TGCAGCGTTGATGTATTGGGGAATTCCTATGGCTACACCTTC
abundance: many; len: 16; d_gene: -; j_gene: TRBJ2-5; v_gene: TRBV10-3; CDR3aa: CAISEVSPVGSETQYF; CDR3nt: TGTGCCATCAGTGAGGTTTCCCCGGTTGGTTCAGAGACCCAGTACTTC
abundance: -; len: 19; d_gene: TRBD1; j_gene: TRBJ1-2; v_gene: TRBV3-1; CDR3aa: CASSSLVRQGAEWIYGYTF; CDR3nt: TGTGCCAGCAGCTCCCTTGTTCGACAGGGGGCTGAATGGATCTATGGCTACACCTTC
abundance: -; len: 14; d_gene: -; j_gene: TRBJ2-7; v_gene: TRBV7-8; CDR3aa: CASSFARGRYEQYF; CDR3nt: TGTGCCAGCAGCTTTGCGCGGGGCAGGTACGAGCAGTACTTC
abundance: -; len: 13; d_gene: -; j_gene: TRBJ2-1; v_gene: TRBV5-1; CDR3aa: CASSEPLGDEQFF; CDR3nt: TGCGCCAGCAGCGAACCATTAGGCGATGAGCAGTTCTTC
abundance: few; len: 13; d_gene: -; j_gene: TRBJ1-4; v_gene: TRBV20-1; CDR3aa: CSAEGSVGEKLFF; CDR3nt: TGCAGTGCTGAGGGGTCTGTTGGTGAAAAACTGTTTTTT
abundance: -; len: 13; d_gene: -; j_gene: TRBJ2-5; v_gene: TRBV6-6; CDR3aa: CASSKGTWETQYF; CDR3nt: TGTGCCAGCAGCAAAGGGACCTGGGAGACCCAGTACTTC
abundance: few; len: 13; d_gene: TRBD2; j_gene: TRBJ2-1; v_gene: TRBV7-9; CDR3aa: CASAGERDNEQFF; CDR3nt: TGTGCCAGCGCGGGGGAGAGGGACAATGAGCAGTTCTTC
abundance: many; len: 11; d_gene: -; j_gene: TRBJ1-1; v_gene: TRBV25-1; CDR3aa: CASSDRTEAFF; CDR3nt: TGTGCCAGCAGTGACCGCACTGAAGCTTTCTTT
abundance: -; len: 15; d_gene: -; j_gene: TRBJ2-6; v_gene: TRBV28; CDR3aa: CASSSHRAGANVLTF; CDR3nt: TGTGCCAGCAGTTCCCACAGGGCCGGGGCCAACGTCCTGACTTTC
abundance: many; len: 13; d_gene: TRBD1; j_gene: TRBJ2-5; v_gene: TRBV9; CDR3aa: CASSGQGQETQYF; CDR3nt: TGTGCCAGCAGCGGACAGGGCCAAGAGACCCAGTACTTC
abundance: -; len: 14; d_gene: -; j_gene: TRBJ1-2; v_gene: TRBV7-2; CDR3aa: CANSSKMNNYGYTF; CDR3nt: TGTGCCAACAGCTCCAAGATGAATAACTATGGCTACACCTTC
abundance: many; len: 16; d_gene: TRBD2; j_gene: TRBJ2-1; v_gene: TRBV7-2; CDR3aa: CASSSRTGGLYNEQFF; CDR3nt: TGTGCCAGCAGCTCCAGGACGGGGGGGCTTTACAATGAGCAGTTCTTC
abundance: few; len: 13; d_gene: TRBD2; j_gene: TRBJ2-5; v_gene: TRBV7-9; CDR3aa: CASSLATSGLQYF; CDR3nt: TGTGCCAGCAGCTTAGCGACTAGCGGCCTACAGTACTTC
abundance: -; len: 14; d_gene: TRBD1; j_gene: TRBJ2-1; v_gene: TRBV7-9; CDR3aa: CASSLTGTGVEQFF; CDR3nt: TGTGCCAGCAGCTTAACAGGGACAGGGGTTGAGCAGTTCTTC
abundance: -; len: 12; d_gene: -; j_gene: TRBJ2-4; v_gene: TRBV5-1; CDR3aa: CASSGGQDIQYF; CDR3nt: TGCGCCAGCAGCGGGGGACAAGACATTCAGTACTTC
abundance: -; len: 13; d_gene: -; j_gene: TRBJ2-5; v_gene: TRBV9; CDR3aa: CASSGPDKETQYF; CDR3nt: TGTGCCAGCAGCGGACCAGACAAAGAGACCCAGTACTTC
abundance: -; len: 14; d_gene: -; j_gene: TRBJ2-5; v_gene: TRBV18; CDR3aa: CASSPIPLQETQYF; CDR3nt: TGTGCCAGCTCACCCATTCCCTTGCAAGAGACCCAGTACTTC
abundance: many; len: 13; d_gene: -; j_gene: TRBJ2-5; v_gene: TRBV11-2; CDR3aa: CASSPGTEETQYF; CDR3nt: TGTGCCAGCAGCCCGGGGACTGAAGAGACCCAGTACTTC
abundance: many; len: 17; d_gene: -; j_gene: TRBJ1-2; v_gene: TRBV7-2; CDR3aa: CASSPIAGDITNYGYTF; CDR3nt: TGTGCCAGCAGCCCAATCGCAGGGGACATCACTAACTATGGCTACACCTTC
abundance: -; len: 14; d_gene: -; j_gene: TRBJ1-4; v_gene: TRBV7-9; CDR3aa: CASSREVTGEKLFF; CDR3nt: TGTGCCAGCAGCCGTGAGGTGACCGGTGAAAAACTGTTTTTT
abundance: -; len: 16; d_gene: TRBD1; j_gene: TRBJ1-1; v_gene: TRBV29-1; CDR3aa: CSVEGGTGSIRSEAFF; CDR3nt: TGCAGCGTTGAAGGGGGGACAGGGTCTATAAGGTCTGAAGCTTTCTTT
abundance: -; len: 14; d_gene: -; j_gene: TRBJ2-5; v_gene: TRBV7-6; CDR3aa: CASSVSRGRETQYF; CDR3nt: TGTGCCAGCAGCGTATCCAGGGGAAGAGAGACCCAGTACTTC
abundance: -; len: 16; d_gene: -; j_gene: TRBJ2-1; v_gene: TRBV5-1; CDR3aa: CASSGSGSGPTNEQFF; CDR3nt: TGCGCCAGCAGTGGGTCAGGGTCCGGCCCTACCAATGAGCAGTTCTTC
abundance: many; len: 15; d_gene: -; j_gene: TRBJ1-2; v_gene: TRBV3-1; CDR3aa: CASSQGLGRGYGYTF; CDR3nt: TGTGCCAGCAGCCAAGGGCTCGGAAGGGGCTATGGCTACACCTTC
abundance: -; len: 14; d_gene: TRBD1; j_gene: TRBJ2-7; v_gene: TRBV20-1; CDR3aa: CSAEDREVSYEQYF; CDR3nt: TGCAGTGCTGAAGACAGGGAAGTGTCCTACGAGCAGTACTTC
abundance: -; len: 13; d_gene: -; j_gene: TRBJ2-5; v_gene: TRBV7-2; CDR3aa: CASSWDWRETQYF; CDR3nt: TGTGCCAGCAGCTGGGACTGGCGGGAGACCCAGTACTTC
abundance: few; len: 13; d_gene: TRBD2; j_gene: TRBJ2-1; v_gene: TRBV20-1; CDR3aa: CSAPLAGINEQFF; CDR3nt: TGCAGTGCTCCACTAGCGGGAATCAATGAGCAGTTCTTC
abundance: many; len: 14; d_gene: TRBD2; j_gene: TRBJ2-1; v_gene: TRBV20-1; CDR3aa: CSATGLAAYNEQFF; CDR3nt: TGCAGTGCAACGGGACTAGCGGCTTACAATGAGCAGTTCTTC
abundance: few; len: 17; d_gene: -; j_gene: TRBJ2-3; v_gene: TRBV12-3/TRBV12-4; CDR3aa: CASSPGFRSTGTDTQYF; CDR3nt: TGTGCCAGCAGTCCAGGGTTTCGGAGTACCGGCACAGATACGCAGTATTTT
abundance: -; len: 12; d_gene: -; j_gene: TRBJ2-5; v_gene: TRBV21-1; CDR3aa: CASSRESSAQYF; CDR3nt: TGTGCCAGCAGCCGGGAGAGCTCGGCCCAGTACTTC
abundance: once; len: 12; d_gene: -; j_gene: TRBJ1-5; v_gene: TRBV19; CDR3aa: CASNSGAQPQHF; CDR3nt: TGTGCCAGTAACTCAGGGGCGCAGCCCCAGCATTTT
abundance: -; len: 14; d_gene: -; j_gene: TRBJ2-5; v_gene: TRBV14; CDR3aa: CASSHPRAPQTQYF; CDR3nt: TGTGCCAGCAGCCACCCCAGGGCGCCGCAGACCCAGTACTTC
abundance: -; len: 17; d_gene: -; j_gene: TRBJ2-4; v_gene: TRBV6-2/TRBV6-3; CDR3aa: CASSYSGGPLAKNIQYF; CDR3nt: TGTGCCAGCAGTTACTCGGGAGGTCCTCTAGCCAAAAACATTCAGTACTTC
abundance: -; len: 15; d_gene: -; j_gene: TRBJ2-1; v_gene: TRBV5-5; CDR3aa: CASSLVMGSYNEQFF; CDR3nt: TGTGCCAGCAGCTTGGTTATGGGCTCCTACAATGAGCAGTTCTTC
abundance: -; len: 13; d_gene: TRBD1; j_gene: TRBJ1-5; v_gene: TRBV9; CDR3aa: CANHRGSNQPQHF; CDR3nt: TGTGCCAACCACAGGGGTAGCAATCAGCCCCAGCATTTT
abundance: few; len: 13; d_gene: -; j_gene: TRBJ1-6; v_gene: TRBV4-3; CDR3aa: CASSGEGDSPLHF; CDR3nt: TGCGCCAGCAGCGGGGAGGGGGATTCACCCCTCCACTTT
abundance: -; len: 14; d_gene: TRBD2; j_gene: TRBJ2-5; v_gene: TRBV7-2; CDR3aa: CASSLISGGGTQYF; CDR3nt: TGTGCCAGCAGCTTAATTAGCGGGGGAGGGACCCAGTACTTC
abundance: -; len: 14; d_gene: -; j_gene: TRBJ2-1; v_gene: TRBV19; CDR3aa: CASSTAGLTSNQFF; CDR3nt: TGTGCCAGTAGTACCGCGGGACTTACGAGCAACCAGTTCTTC
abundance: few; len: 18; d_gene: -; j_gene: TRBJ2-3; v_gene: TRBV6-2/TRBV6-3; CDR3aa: CASSYTLGRTTSTDTQYF; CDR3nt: TGTGCCAGCAGTTACACCCTGGGACGGACTACTAGCACAGATACGCAGTATTTT
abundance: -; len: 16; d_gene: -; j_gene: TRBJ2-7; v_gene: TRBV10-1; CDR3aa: CASSESDPRRDYEQYF; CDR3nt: TGCGCCAGCAGTGAGTCGGACCCCCGACGGGACTACGAGCAGTACTTC
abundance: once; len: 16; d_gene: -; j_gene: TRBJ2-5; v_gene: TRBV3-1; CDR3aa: CASSPFDTTGVNEQYF; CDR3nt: TGTGCCAGCAGCCCCTTCGACACGACGGGGGTCAATGAGCAGTACTTC
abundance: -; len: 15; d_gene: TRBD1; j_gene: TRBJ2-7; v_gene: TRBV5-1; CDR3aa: CASRPTGGPTYEQYF; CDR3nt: TGCGCCAGCAGACCAACAGGGGGGCCCACCTACGAGCAGTACTTC
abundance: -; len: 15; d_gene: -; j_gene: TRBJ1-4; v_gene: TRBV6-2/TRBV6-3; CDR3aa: CASSYSSRTNEKLFF; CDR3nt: TGTGCCAGCAGTTACTCCTCTCGGACTAATGAAAAACTGTTTTTT
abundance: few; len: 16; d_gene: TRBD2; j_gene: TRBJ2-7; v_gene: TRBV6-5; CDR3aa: CASSYSSGARSYEQYF; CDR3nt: TGTGCCAGCAGTTACTCTAGCGGGGCACGCTCCTACGAGCAGTACTTC
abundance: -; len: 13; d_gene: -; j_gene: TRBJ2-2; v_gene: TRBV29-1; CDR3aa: CSARWGRTGELFF; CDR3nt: TGCAGCGCCCGCTGGGGAAGAACCGGGGAGCTGTTTTTT
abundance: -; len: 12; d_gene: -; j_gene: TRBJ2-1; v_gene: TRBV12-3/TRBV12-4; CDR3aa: CASSKQDNEQFF; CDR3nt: TGTGCCAGCAGTAAACAGGACAATGAGCAGTTCTTC
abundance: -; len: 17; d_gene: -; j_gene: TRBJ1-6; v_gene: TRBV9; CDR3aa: CASSERGGSSYNSPLHF; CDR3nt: TGTGCCAGCAGCGAAAGGGGGGGGAGCTCCTATAATTCACCCCTCCACTTT
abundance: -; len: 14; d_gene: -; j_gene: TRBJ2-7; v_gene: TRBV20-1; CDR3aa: CSARRFSLSYEQYF; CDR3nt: TGCAGTGCTAGACGTTTCTCGCTTTCCTACGAGCAGTACTTC
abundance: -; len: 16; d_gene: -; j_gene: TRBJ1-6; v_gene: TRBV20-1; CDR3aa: CSARRAGSSYNSPLHF; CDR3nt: TGCAGTGCTAGAAGGGCAGGAAGCTCCTATAATTCACCCCTCCACTTT
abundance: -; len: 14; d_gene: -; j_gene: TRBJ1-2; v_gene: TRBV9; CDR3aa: CASSVGAGNYGYTF; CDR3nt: TGTGCCAGTAGCGTAGGAGCAGGGAACTATGGCTACACCTTC